The rows below give T cell receptor beta chains drawn from one sample of a study of chemoradiotherapy in HPV16-positive cancers. Libraries were prepared by immunoSEQ multiplex PCR; TCRdb keeps only in-frame clonotypes and omits some of them. The sample lists 7,000 to 8,500 clones, roughly 90% occurring once. This specimen consisted of tumor tissue, obtained from a patient who underwent chemoradiotherapy. All receptors come from a human donor with HPV-associated anogenital cancer. The CDR3 runs from the conserved cysteine through the conserved F or W. Each record gives: V gene, D gene, clone size, J gene, CDR3 DNA, CDR3 protein. D genes are given only for firm matches. Size is omitted from some rows. Given values are once, few, many or a class for expanded clones.

>TRBV29-1|-|few|TRBJ2-7
TGCAGCGTCACTAGTAACGAGCAGTACTTC
CSVTSNEQYF
>TRBV18|TRBD2|-|TRBJ2-3
TGTGCCAGCTCACCACCGCAGCTAGCGGGGGGTAGGGATACGCAGTATTTT
CASSPPQLAGGRDTQYF
>TRBV7-9|-|-|TRBJ2-1
TGTGCCAGCAGCTTATCCGAAGCTAGCGTGAATAGATATGAGCAGTTCTTC
CASSLSEASVNRYEQFF
>TRBV7-8|-|-|TRBJ2-1
TGTGCCAGCCCGGGACTTCTGGGCAGTGAGCAGTTCTTC
CASPGLLGSEQFF
>TRBV6-5|TRBD2|-|TRBJ2-7
TGTGCCAGCAGCCCTGCGCGGGGGTACGAGCAGTACTTC
CASSPARGYEQYF
>TRBV7-2|-|-|TRBJ1-2
TGTGCCAGCAGCACCACCGCCGGGACGCTCTATGGCTACACCTTC
CASSTTAGTLYGYTF
>TRBV7-9|-|once|TRBJ1-1
TGTGCCAGCAGCTTTCAAACAGTGAACACTGAAGCTTTCTTT
CASSFQTVNTEAFF
>TRBV10-3|TRBD2|-|TRBJ2-5
TGTGCCGTCCGACTAGCGGGGGGGCAAGAGACCCAGTACTTC
CAVRLAGGQETQYF
>TRBV14|-|-|TRBJ2-6
TGTGCCAGCAGCCAAGAAGTTCTCTCTGGGGCCAACGTCCTGACTTTC
CASSQEVLSGANVLTF
>TRBV6-1|-|-|TRBJ1-6
TGTGCCAGCAACACCGGGAACTATAATTCACCCCTCCACTTT
CASNTGNYNSPLHF
>TRBV19|-|-|TRBJ1-1
TGTGCCAGTAGTCCCGGGCCGGGCGACGAAGCTTTCTTT
CASSPGPGDEAFF
>TRBV5-1|-|-|TRBJ1-3
TGCGCCAGCAGCTTGGCGGGCAGCTCTGGAAACACCATATATTTT
CASSLAGSSGNTIYF
>TRBV2|-|-|TRBJ1-2
TGTGCCAGCAGTCAGGAGAACTATGGCTACACCTTC
CASSQENYGYTF
>TRBV5-8|-|-|TRBJ1-5
TGTGCCAGCAGCTACGGGAATCAGCCCCAGCATTTT
CASSYGNQPQHF
>TRBV14|TRBD1|-|TRBJ1-1
TGTGCCAGCAGCCAAGGGACAGGGTGGGGCACTGAAGCTTTCTTT
CASSQGTGWGTEAFF
>TRBV5-1|-|-|TRBJ2-6
TGCGCCAGCAGCTTTGGTAACTCTGGGGCCAACGTCCTGACTTTC
CASSFGNSGANVLTF
>TRBV28|-|-|TRBJ2-2
TGTGCCAGCAAGCGGCTGGTCGGGGAGCTGTTTTTT
CASKRLVGELFF
>TRBV4-1|-|-|TRBJ1-6
TGCGCCAGCAGCCTGACGGGGGATGCTAATTCACCCCTCCACTTT
CASSLTGDANSPLHF
>TRBV2|TRBD2|-|TRBJ2-1
TGTGCCAGCAGCCGCCTTTCCCGGGGGGGGCCATGGGATGGGCCCAATGAGCAGTTCTTC
CASSRLSRGGPWDGPNEQFF
>TRBV2|-|-|TRBJ1-5
TGTGCCAGCAGTGAAAATAACCCCCAGAACCAGCATTTT
CASSENNPQNQHF
>TRBV29-1|-|-|TRBJ1-1
TGCAGCGTTGGGTCAGGAAACACTGAAGCTTTCTTT
CSVGSGNTEAFF
>TRBV6-5|-|-|TRBJ1-1
TGTGCCAGCAGCCTAGACAGGCAAAACACTGAAGCTTTCTTT
CASSLDRQNTEAFF
>TRBV10-3|TRBD1|-|TRBJ1-1
TGTGCCATCAGGCCGGGACAGGGGGCCACTGAAGCTTTCTTT
CAIRPGQGATEAFF